This T cell receptor (beta chain) was identified in a study of metastatic and nonmetastatic thyroid tumors. Study context: Across blood and tumor or nodule tissue, repertoires from malignant and benign thyroid patients were compared with one another.

Patients were all untreated before their thyroid surgery. Authors' processing steps: A distant-metastasis classifier for papillary thyroid cancer was built using CDR3 differences across clinicopathological groups. MiXCR reprocessed the PCR reads for TCRdb. TCRdb's processing, not the authors' own work, is the source of the V and J calls. This repertoire shows some 14,000 clones, about 32% found once; its top ten account for roughly 11%. Study-wide findings and caveats: In both blood and tumor samples, TCR beta diversity was reported significantly higher for malignant than benign nodules.

Germline V lookup: CDR1 MDHEN, CDR2 SYDVKM. The CDR3 covers 12 residues. Deletions cut 7 bases from V and 10 bases from J, with 14 bases between. Regarding this clone: As yet, its antigen is unknown.

This sequence was found in a male donor with papillary thyroid cancer or a benign thyroid nodule (not recorded which). Some clones in this sample may be carry-over from other donors' samples. The genes are TRBV28 and TRBJ2-1; possible D gene TRBD2, 6 bases. Sequenced input: tumor tissue. CDR3 sequence reads: CASNVSAGEQFF. The CDR3 DNA reads TGTGCCAGCAATGTCTCCGCGGGGGAGCAGTTCTTC. Complete variable domain (other parts from reference TRBV28 and TRBJ2-1): DVKVTQSSRYLVKRTGEKVFLECVQDMDHENMFWYRQDPGLGLRLIYFSYDVKMKEKGDIPEGYSVSREKKERFSLILESASTNQTSMYLCASNVSAGEQFFGPGTRLTVL.